This TCR beta chain derives from a study of blood T cell repertoires in COVID-19. Germline V gene sequence: CDR1 MGHRA, CDR2 YSYEKL. The CDR3 runs to 17 residues. Germline trimming cut 0 bases from V and 2 bases from J; bases unmatched to any gene: 4. Generated by immunoSEQ multiplex PCR, the TCRdb table keeps only in-frame clones and is missing some. Among fewer than 200,000 clones listed, 80% to 90% were seen once. This TCR was sampled from a man aged 18 to 29 who had recovered from COVID-19. This chain uses TRBV4-1 with TRBJ2-3; 11 nucleotides match TRBD2. The sequenced material came from peripheral blood. The CDR3, as DNA: TGCGCCAGCAGCCAAGACGAGACTAGCGGGATCACAGATACGCAGTATTTT. Its translation is CASSQDETSGITDTQYF.